These 2 T cell receptor beta chains were sequenced from one sample in a study of T cell responses to AZD1222 COVID-19 vaccine. Clones were sequenced by immunoSEQ multiplex PCR, and TCRdb holds only the in-frame ones, with some missing. The data show fewer than 300,000 clones, 80% to 95% seen once. The specimen was peripheral blood, collected on day 0 of AZD1222 vaccination. These receptors were taken from an adult in good health.

The J gene is TRBJ1-1, the V gene TRBV19; D remains unclear. V lost 3 bases to trimming and J lost 0 bases, with 5 bases between them. CDR1 LNHDA and CDR2 SQIVND come from the germline V gene (reference sequence). This CDR3 has 13 amino acids. The DNA of the CDR3 is TGTGCCAGTAGTATCGGCGTGAACACTGAAGCTTTCTTT. It specifies CASSIGVNTEAFF.

The gene calls are TRBV5-1 and TRBJ1-4; D uncertain. CDR3 length: 14 residues. V was clipped by 0 bases and J by 5 bases, with 8 bases between them. Germline CDR1 and CDR2: SGHRS and YFSETQ. CDR3 nucleotides: TGCGCCAGCAGCTTGGAGAGGGCGAATGAAAAACTGTTTTTT. Its translation: CASSLERANEKLFF.